The 12 T cell receptor beta chains listed next were all sequenced from one sample in a study of blood T cell repertoires in COVID-19. Sequencing was performed with immunoSEQ multiplex PCR; in TCRdb, only in-frame clones are kept and a portion is missing. The table lists approximately 90,000 clones, around 86% of them singletons. The material sequenced was peripheral blood. These receptor sequences come from an older woman with acute or convalescent COVID-19.

V usage is TRBV3-1 (or the pseudogene TRBV3-2) and J usage is TRBJ1-2; D unclear. Germline V gives CDR1 LGHDT, CDR2 YNNKEL (reference sequence). This CDR3 contains 15 residues. V was cut by 1 base and J by 6 bases, with 15 bases left in between. CDR3 sequence reads: CASSQGLWEGNGYTF. The DNA of the CDR3 is TGTGCCAGCAGCCAAGGGCTGTGGGAGGGCAATGGCTACACCTTC.

This rearrangement joins TRBV2 to TRBJ2-5, with D perhaps TRBD1 (5 bases). The CDR3 extends over 15 amino acids. Looked up from germline, CDR1 is SNHLY and CDR2 is FYNNEI. V lost 6 bases and J lost 4, with 18 bases in between. Here the CDR3 DNA reads TGTGCCAGCAGCTCGACCGGGCAGGGCAGAGAGACCCAGTACTTC. Its translation: CASSSTGQGRETQYF.

The chain has TRBV2 and TRBJ2-3, with TRBD1 identical over 8 bases. The germline gives CDR1 SNHLY, CDR2 FYNNEI. V shed 6 bases, J shed 1 base, and the junction held 6 bases outside the gene matches. The CDR3 is 15 residues long. The CDR3 loop is CASRVTGVGTDTQYF. The CDR3 DNA follows: TGTGCCAGCAGAGTGACAGGGGTCGGCACAGATACGCAGTATTTT.

This sequence joins TRBV27 and TRBJ1-1; D remains ambiguous. Germline-derived CDR1 and CDR2 are MNHEY and SMNVEV (reference sequence). This CDR3 spans 14 amino acids. Between the trimmed V and J ends, which lost 6 bases and 2 bases, there was a span of 13 bases. The CDR3 bases are TGTGCCAGCAGGCCCGACTATGGTAACACTGAAGCTTTCTTT. It yields the protein CASRPDYGNTEAFF.

The rearrangement uses TRBV6-6 and TRBJ2-7; 12 bases are a match to TRBD2. Germline V gene lookup returns CDR1 MNHNY and CDR2 SVGAGI (reference sequence). The CDR3 loop spans 15 amino acids. V dropped 2 bases and J dropped 5; count of bases not matched to a gene: 4. CDR3 sequence reads: CASSYSLAGGNEQYV. The DNA for the CDR3 is TGTGCCAGCAGTTACAGCCTAGCGGGGGGGAACGAGCAGTACGTC.

V gene TRBV19 combines with J gene TRBJ1-2; perhaps TRBD1 as D (5 bases). V lost 3 bases to trimming and J lost 5 bases, with 13 bases between them. Germline V gene sequence: CDR1 LNHDA, CDR2 SQIVND (reference sequence). This CDR3 contains 14 residues. Here the CDR3 reads CASSIPGFIYGYTF. The CDR3 region has the DNA TGTGCCAGTAGTATCCCAGGGTTCATATATGGCTACACCTTC. Filled out from reference TRBV19 and TRBJ1-2, the complete variable domain reads DGGITQSPKYLFRKEGQNVTLSCEQNLNHDAMYWYRQDPGQGLRLIYYSQIVNDFQKGDIAEGYSVSREKKESFPLTVTSAQKNPTAFYLCASSIPGFIYGYTFGSGTRLTVV.

The V gene is TRBV5-1, the J gene TRBJ2-1; 7 bases line up with TRBD2. CDR3 length equals 12 residues. Unmatched junction bases numbered 5, after V lost 8 bases and J lost 6 bases. Germline V gene lookup returns CDR1 SGHRS and CDR2 YFSETQ. In DNA form, the CDR3 reads TGCGCCAGTGCGGGAGTTAGCAATGAGCAGTTCTTC. Translating it yields CASAGVSNEQFF.

In its sample, this clone was seen once. Written as DNA, the CDR3 is TGTGCCAGCAGCCTGATGACAGGGGCAGAGACCCAGTACTTC. It yields the protein CASSLMTGAETQYF. The chain couples TRBV5-6 to TRBJ2-5, with 8 nucleotides matching TRBD1. This CDR3 is 14 amino acids long. J lost 4 bases, V lost 4 bases, and 6 bases had no gene match. CDR1 is SGHDT, CDR2 YYEEEE, per germline.

The chain uses TRBV3-1 (or the pseudogene TRBV3-2) and TRBJ2-4; TRBD1 aligns across 9 bases. The CDR3 sequence is 14 residues long. V dropped 4 bases and J dropped 6; count of bases not matched to a gene: 4. Germline CDR1 LGHDT, CDR2 YNNKEL (reference sequence). The CDR3 sequence: CASSPGDRANIQYF. CDR3 coding DNA: TGTGCCAGCAGCCCAGGGGACAGGGCAAACATTCAGTACTTC.

This clone was seen a few times. The chain uses TRBV7-9 and TRBJ1-3; no reliable D call. The ends were cut back, 6 bases at V and 4 bases at J, with 10 bases in the middle. Germline V gives CDR1 SEHNR, CDR2 FQNEAQ (reference sequence). The CDR3 has 13 amino acids. The CDR3 coding sequence is TGTGCCAGCAGGGAAGGAGGAGGAAACACCATATATTTT. This gives the protein CASREGGGNTIYF.

V is TRBV6-2 or TRBV6-3 and J is TRBJ2-5, with 9 bases identical to TRBD2. V shed 6 bases and J 4 bases; nucleotides not matched to a gene: 9. There are 15 residues in the CDR3. The germline V gene encodes CDR1 MNHEY and CDR2 SVGEGT. The CDR3 protein is CASSRGLADRETQYF. The CDR3 DNA reads TGTGCCAGCAGCCGGGGACTAGCAGACCGAGAGACCCAGTACTTC.

The CDR3 loop reads CASSLGGGSNQPQHF. CDR3 DNA: TGTGCCAGCAGCTTGGGGGGGGGTAGCAATCAGCCCCAGCATTTT. The chain is built from TRBV5-4 and TRBJ1-5, with D maybe TRBD1 (5 bases). V shed 0 bases and J shed 0 bases, with 7 bases lying between them. This CDR3 spans 15 amino acids. Germline V gene lookup returns CDR1 SGHNT and CDR2 YYREEE (reference sequence).